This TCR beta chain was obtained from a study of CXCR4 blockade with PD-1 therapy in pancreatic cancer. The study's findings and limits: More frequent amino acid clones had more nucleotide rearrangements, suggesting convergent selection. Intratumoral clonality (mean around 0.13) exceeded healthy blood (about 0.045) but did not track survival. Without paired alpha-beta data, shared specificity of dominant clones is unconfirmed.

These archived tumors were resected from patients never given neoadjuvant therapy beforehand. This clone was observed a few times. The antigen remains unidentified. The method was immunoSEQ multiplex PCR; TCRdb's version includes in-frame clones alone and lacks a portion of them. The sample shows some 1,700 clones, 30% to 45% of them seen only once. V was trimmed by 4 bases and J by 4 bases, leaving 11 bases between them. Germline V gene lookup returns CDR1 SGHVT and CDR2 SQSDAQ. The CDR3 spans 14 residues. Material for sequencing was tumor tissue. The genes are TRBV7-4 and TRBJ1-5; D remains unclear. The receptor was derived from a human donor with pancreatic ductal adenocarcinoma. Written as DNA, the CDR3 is TGTGCCAGCAGCTCTGGGGTCTGGAATCAGCCCCAGCATTTT. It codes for CASSSGVWNQPQHF.